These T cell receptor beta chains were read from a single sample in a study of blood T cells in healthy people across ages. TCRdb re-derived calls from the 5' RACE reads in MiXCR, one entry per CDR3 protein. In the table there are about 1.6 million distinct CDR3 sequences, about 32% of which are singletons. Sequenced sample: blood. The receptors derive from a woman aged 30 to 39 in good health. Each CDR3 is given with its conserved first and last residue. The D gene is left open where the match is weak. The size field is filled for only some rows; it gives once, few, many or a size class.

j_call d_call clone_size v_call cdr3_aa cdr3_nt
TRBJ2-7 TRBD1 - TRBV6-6 CASRGQAGVDYEQYF TGTGCCAGCAGAGGACAGGCTGGGGTCGACTACGAGCAGTACTTC
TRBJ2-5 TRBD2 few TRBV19 CASSAGVAGGETQYF TGTGCCAGTAGTGCGGGGGTAGCGGGAGGGGAGACCCAGTACTTC
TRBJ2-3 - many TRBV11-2 CASSLAVARRDTQYF TGTGCCAGCAGCTTAGCCGTAGCGAGGAGAGATACGCAGTATTTT
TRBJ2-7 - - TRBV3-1 CASRSRDSEQYF TGTGCCAGCAGATCCAGGGATTCCGAGCAGTACTTC
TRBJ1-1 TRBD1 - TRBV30 CAWGQGALSMNTEAFF TGTGCCTGGGGACAGGGGGCCTTATCCATGAACACTGAAGCTTTCTTT
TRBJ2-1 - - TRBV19 CAGSSGRQFF TGTGCCGGTAGCTCTGGGCGGCAGTTCTTC
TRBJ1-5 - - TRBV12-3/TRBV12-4 CASRDTLSSNQPQHF TGTGCCAGCCGAGACACGTTGTCTAGCAATCAGCCCCAGCATTTT
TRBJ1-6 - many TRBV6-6 CASSYGGSPLHF TGTGCCAGCAGTTATGGGGGATCACCCCTCCACTTT
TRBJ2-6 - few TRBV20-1 CSARDPRTGANVLTF TGCAGTGCTAGAGATCCCCGTACTGGGGCCAACGTCCTGACTTTC
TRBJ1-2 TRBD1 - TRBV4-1 CASSQVFGGGANGYTF TGCGCCAGCAGCCAAGTTTTTGGAGGGGGCGCGAATGGCTACACCTTC
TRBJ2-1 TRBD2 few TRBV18 CASSELAGGLGEQFF TGTGCCAGCTCGGAACTAGCGGGAGGGCTAGGTGAGCAGTTCTTC
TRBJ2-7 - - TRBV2 CASSEGGLTRYF TGTGCCAGCAGTGAGGGGGGCCTCACCAGGTACTTC
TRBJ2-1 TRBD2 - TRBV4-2 CASSQDFNAGEQFF TGTGCCAGCAGCCAAGATTTCAACGCGGGAGAACAGTTCTTC
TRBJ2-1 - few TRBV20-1 CSAEGGGLYNEQFF TGCAGTGCAGAAGGGGGGGGGCTCTACAATGAGCAGTTCTTC
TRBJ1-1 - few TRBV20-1 CSARDLTRGWDTEAFF TGCAGTGCTAGAGACCTCACCAGGGGATGGGACACTGAAGCTTTCTTT
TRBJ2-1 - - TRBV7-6 CASSSAVERLLNEQFF TGTGCCAGCAGCTCCGCGGTGGAGCGCCTCCTCAATGAGCAGTTCTTC
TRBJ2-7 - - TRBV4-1 CASSQVSQGNEQYF TGCGCCAGCAGCCAAGTATCCCAGGGCAATGAGCAGTACTTC
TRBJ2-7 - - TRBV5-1 CASSLGAARSYEQYF TGCGCCAGCAGCTTGGGGGCAGCGCGCTCCTACGAGCAGTACTTC
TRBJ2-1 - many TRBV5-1 CASDRGDTNHNEQFF TGCGCCAGCGATCGGGGGGACACAAACCACAATGAGCAGTTCTTC
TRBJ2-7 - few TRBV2 CASSEFEVRRYEQYF TGTGCCAGCAGTGAATTCGAGGTCAGGCGCTACGAGCAGTACTTC
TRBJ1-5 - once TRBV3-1 CASSQSGAGNQPQHF TGTGCCAGCAGCCAATCGGGGGCTGGCAATCAGCCCCAGCATTTT
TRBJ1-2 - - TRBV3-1 CASSQETGSYGYTF TGTGCCAGCAGCCAAGAGACGGGCAGCTATGGCTACACCTTC
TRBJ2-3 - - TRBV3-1 CASSQGVGLTGTQYF TGTGCCAGCAGCCAAGGAGTAGGGTTAACAGGTACGCAGTATTTT
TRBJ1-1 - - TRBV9 CASSVGLSGEGQNTEAFF TGTGCCAGCAGCGTAGGGCTCAGCGGAGAGGGACAAAACACTGAAGCTTTCTTT
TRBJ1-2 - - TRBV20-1 CSAGRGHPGDTF TGCAGTGCTGGCCGGGGACACCCAGGGGACACCTTC
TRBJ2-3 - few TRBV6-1 CASWGFAGPMGQYF TGTGCCAGCTGGGGTTTTGCAGGCCCTATGGGGCAGTATTTT
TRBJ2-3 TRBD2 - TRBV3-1 CASSYLGTSGGPTDTQYF TGTGCCAGCAGCTACCTCGGGACTAGCGGGGGCCCCACAGATACGCAGTATTTT
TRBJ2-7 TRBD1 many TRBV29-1 CSAQGVLGYEQYF TGCAGCGCACAGGGGGTTTTAGGGTACGAGCAGTACTTC